This is a list of T cell receptor beta chains from one sample in a study of siplizumab effects on memory and regulatory T cells. Here immunoSEQ multiplex PCR was the method, and the copy in TCRdb shows in-frame clones only, minus some. The sample records tens of thousands of clones, about 87% being singletons. The sequenced material came from Tregs sorted from blood. The source of these receptors is a human donor in good health. Both conserved end residues are part of each CDR3. A D gene is named only where the DNA matches it firmly. The size field is filled for only some rows; it gives once, few, many or a size class.

TRBV30	-	TRBJ1-3	-	TGTGCCTGGAGTGGCACCGACTCTGGAAACACCATATATTTT	CAWSGTDSGNTIYF
TRBV19	-	TRBJ1-2	-	TGTGCCAGTGGGTCAAGAAATGGCTACACCTTC	CASGSRNGYTF
TRBV10-3	-	TRBJ2-3	-	TGTGCCATCAGTGTGGCGGGATACTCAGATACGCAGTATTTT	CAISVAGYSDTQYF
TRBV28	-	TRBJ1-3	-	TGTGCCAGCAGTTTATTAGGGGGGGCATGGAACACCATATATTTT	CASSLLGGAWNTIYF
TRBV5-3	-	TRBJ1-1	-	TGTGCCAGAAGCAGCGAGGGGGGACGTACTGAAGCTTTCTTT	CARSSEGGRTEAFF
TRBV7-6	-	TRBJ1-4	-	TGTGCCAGCAGCTTAGGCCTTACGGGAAATGAAAAACTGTTTTTT	CASSLGLTGNEKLFF
TRBV19	-	TRBJ2-6	-	TGTGCCAGTAGTATGGGCTATGGGGCCAACGTCCTGACTTTC	CASSMGYGANVLTF
TRBV29-1	TRBD2	TRBJ2-5	-	TGCAGCGCCGATGGTTCTAGCGGGAGTTTACTAGGGGGGACCCAGTACTTC	CSADGSSGSLLGGTQYF
TRBV29-1	-	TRBJ2-1	once	TGCAGCGTTGGTTTGGGTCGCAATCTACACAATGAGCAGTTCTTC	CSVGLGRNLHNEQFF
TRBV7-2	-	TRBJ1-4	-	TGTGCCAGCAGCTTAGTGTTCGGGTACGGGGGCAAACTGTTTTTT	CASSLVFGYGGKLFF
TRBV18	-	TRBJ2-5	-	TGTGCCAGCTCACGAGGACAGCGCGTGGAGACCCAGTACTTC	CASSRGQRVETQYF
TRBV5-4	-	TRBJ2-7	-	TGTGCCAGCAGCTTGAATCAAGGGGGTCGCGAGCAGTACTTC	CASSLNQGGREQYF
TRBV19	-	TRBJ2-7	-	TGTGCCAGTAGTATGGGGGCGAATGAGTACGAGCAGTACTTC	CASSMGANEYEQYF
TRBV28	-	TRBJ1-2	-	TGTGCCAGCAGTTTAATCTCGGGTAGTGGCATCTATGGCTACACCTTC	CASSLISGSGIYGYTF
TRBV19	-	TRBJ2-3	few	TGTGCCAGTAGTAACTCAGGGGCAGATACGCAGTATTTT	CASSNSGADTQYF
TRBV6-6	-	TRBJ2-7	-	TGTGCCAGCAGTCAGGGAGTAGGCGAGCAGTACTTC	CASSQGVGEQYF
TRBV5-8	-	TRBJ1-4	-	TGTGCCAGCAGCTTGGACGGCAGGAGCGAAAAACTGTTTTTT	CASSLDGRSEKLFF
TRBV6-6	-	TRBJ2-5	-	TGTGCCAGCAGCCAGGGGGGACTTGGGGAGACCCAGTACTTC	CASSQGGLGETQYF
TRBV7-2	TRBD2	TRBJ2-3	-	TGTGCCAGCAGCTACCTAGCGGGCACATGGTCAGATACGCAGTATTTT	CASSYLAGTWSDTQYF
TRBV30	-	TRBJ2-3	-	TGTGCCTGGAGTGCCCCGGGGGCTAGCACAGATACGCAGTATTTT	CAWSAPGASTDTQYF
TRBV6-6	TRBD2	TRBJ2-1	few	TGTGCCAGCAGTTACGGAGCGGGAGCGCATGAGCAGTTCTTC	CASSYGAGAHEQFF
TRBV11-3	-	TRBJ2-7	-	TGTGCCAGCAGCCTAAGTTTCTACGAGCAGTACTTC	CASSLSFYEQYF
TRBV5-1	-	TRBJ2-7	-	TGCGCCAGCAGCCGCGGCCTCCGGAGCTCCTACGAGCAGTACTTC	CASSRGLRSSYEQYF
TRBV29-1	TRBD2	TRBJ2-1	few	TGCAGCGTTGAGGGGACTAGCGGGAGGCGCCTAGGTGAGCAGTTCTTC	CSVEGTSGRRLGEQFF
TRBV7-9	-	TRBJ2-1	few	TGTGCCAGCAGATTGTATACCCATGAGCAGTTCTTC	CASRLYTHEQFF
TRBV30	-	TRBJ2-7	many	TGTGCCTTGAGGTCTGCCTACGAGCAGTACTTC	CALRSAYEQYF
TRBV5-1	-	TRBJ2-5	-	TGCGCCAGCAGCTTTACATCCGGAGGGGGTACCCAGTACTTC	CASSFTSGGGTQYF
TRBV5-5	-	TRBJ1-2	-	TGTGCCAGCAGCTTGGGGTCAACACGGAACTATGGCTACACCTTC	CASSLGSTRNYGYTF
TRBV12-5	-	TRBJ2-3	-	TGTGCTAGTGGTTTGCGGGGGCGGAGCGGGACGATCACAGATACGCAGTATTTT	CASGLRGRSGTITDTQYF
TRBV6-1	-	TRBJ1-3	once	TGTGCCAGCAGCACTTCTGGAAACACCATATATTTT	CASSTSGNTIYF
TRBV6-1	-	TRBJ2-1	-	TGTGCCAGCAGTGACAGGGCCCTACATGAGCAGTTCTTC	CASSDRALHEQFF
TRBV19	TRBD2	TRBJ2-1	once	TGTGCCAGTAGTACCGCCAGCGGGAAGAGAAATGAGCAGTTCTTC	CASSTASGKRNEQFF
TRBV7-9	-	TRBJ1-1	-	TGTGCCAGCAGCCCCCGGGGCGGACCCCTCTACACTGAAGCTTTCTTT	CASSPRGGPLYTEAFF
TRBV5-1	TRBD2	TRBJ2-2	once	TGCGCCAGCAGCTTGGAGGGACTAGCGGGAGCAGGGGAGCTGTTTTTT	CASSLEGLAGAGELFF
TRBV30	TRBD2	TRBJ2-7	-	TGTGCCTGGGGGACTAGCGGAACGTACGAGCAGTACTTC	CAWGTSGTYEQYF
TRBV6-5	-	TRBJ1-2	-	TGTGCCAGCAGTTACTCGAGGGATACAATCAACTATGGCTACACCTTC	CASSYSRDTINYGYTF
TRBV4-1	TRBD2	TRBJ2-1	-	TGCGCCAGCAGCCAAATCACTAGCGGGAGCGCCTACAATGAGCAGTTCTTC	CASSQITSGSAYNEQFF
TRBV19	-	TRBJ1-5	once	TGTGCCAGTAGTATTCTCGCAGGGCGTAGCAATCAGCCCCAGCATTTT	CASSILAGRSNQPQHF
TRBV2	-	TRBJ1-4	-	TGTGCCAGCAGTAGGACTTTCTTCGCAACTAATGAAAAACTGTTTTTT	CASSRTFFATNEKLFF
TRBV7-3	TRBD1	TRBJ2-1	-	TGTGCCAGCAGCTTAAGGCCGGGACAGGGAAAATACAATGAGCAGTTCTTC	CASSLRPGQGKYNEQFF